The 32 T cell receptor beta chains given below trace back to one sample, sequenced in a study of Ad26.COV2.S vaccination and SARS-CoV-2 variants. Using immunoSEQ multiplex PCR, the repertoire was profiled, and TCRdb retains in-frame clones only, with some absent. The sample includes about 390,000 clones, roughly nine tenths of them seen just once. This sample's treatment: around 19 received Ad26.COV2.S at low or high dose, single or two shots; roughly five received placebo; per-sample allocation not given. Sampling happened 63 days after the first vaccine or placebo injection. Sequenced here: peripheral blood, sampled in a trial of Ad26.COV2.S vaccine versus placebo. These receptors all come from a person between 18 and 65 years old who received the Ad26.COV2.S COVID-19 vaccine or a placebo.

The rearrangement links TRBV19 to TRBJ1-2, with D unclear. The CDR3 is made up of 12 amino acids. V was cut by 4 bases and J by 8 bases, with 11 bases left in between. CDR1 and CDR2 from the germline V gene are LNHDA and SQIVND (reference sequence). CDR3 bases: TGTGCCAGTAGTACCGTGGTCTACGGCTACACCTTC. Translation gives CASSTVVYGYTF.

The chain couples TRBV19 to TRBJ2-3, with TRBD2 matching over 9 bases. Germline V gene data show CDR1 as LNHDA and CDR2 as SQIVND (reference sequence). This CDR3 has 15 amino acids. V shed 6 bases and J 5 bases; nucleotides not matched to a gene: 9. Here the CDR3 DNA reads TGTGCCAGTAGGCGGGGGGGCATTTTGCAAGATACGCAGTATTTT. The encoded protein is CASRRGGILQDTQYF. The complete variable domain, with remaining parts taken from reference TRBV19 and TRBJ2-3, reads DGGITQSPKYLFRKEGQNVTLSCEQNLNHDAMYWYRQDPGQGLRLIYYSQIVNDFQKGDIAEGYSVSREKKESFPLTVTSAQKNPTAFYLCASRRGGILQDTQYFGPGTRLTVL.

The CDR3 here is CASSQRTGADTQYF. The CDR3 DNA follows: TGTGCCAGCAGCCAGAGGACAGGGGCAGATACGCAGTATTTT. The chain combines TRBV3-1 (or the pseudogene TRBV3-2) with TRBJ2-3; 9 bases align to TRBD1. From germline, CDR1 is LGHDT and CDR2 YNNKEL (reference sequence). The CDR3 is 14 residues long. Germline trimming cut 3 bases from V and 4 bases from J; bases unmatched to any gene: 2.

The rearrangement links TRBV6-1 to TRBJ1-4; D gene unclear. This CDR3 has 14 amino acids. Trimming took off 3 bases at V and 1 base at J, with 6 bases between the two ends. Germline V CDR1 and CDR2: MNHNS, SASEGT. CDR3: CASSDPLTNEKLFF. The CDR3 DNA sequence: TGTGCCAGCAGTGACCCGCTAACTAATGAAAAACTGTTTTTT.

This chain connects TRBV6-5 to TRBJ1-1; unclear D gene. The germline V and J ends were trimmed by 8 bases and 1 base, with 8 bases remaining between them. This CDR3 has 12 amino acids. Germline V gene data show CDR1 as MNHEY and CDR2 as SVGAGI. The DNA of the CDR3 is TGTGCCAGCCAGCGGGGGAACACTGAAGCTTTCTTT. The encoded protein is CASQRGNTEAFF.

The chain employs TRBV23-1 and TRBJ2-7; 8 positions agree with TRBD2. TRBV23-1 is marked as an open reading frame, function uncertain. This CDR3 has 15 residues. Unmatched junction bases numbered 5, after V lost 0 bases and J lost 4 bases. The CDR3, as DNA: TGCGCCAGCAGTCAATCTCGTCGGGGGGGGTACGAGCAGTACTTC. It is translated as CASSQSRRGGYEQYF.

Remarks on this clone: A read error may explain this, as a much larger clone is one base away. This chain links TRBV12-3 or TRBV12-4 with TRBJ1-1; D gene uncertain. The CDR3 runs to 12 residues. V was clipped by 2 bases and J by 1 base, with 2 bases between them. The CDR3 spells CASSLQNTEAFF. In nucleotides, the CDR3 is TGTGCCAGCAGTTTACAGAACACTGAAGCTTTCTTT.

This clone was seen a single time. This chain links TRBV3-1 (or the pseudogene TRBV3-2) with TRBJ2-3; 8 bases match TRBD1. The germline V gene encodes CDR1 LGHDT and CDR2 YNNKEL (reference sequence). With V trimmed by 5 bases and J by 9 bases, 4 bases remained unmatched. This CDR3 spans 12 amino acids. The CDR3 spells CASSSRTGTQYF. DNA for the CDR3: TGTGCCAGCAGCTCTCGGACAGGGACGCAGTATTTT.

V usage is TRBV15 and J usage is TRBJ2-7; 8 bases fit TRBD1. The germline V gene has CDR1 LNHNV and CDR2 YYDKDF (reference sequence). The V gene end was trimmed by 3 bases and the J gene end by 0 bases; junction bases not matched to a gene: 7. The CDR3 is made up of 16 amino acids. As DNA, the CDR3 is TGTGCCACCAGCAGGGACAGGGACCGAAGCTCCTACGAGCAGTACTTC. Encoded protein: CATSRDRDRSSYEQYF.

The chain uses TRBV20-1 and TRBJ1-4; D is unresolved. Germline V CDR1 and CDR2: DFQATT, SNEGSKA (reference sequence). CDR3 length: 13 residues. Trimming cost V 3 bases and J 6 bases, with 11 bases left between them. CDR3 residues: CSASEGGDEKLFF. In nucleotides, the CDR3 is TGCAGTGCTAGTGAGGGTGGCGATGAAAAACTGTTTTTT.

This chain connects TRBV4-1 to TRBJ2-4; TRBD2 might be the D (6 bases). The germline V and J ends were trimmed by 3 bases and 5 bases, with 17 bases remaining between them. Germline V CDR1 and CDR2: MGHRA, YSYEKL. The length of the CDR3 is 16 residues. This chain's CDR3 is CASSQENAGPENIQYF. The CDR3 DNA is TGCGCCAGCAGCCAGGAAAACGCGGGACCTGAAAACATTCAGTACTTC.

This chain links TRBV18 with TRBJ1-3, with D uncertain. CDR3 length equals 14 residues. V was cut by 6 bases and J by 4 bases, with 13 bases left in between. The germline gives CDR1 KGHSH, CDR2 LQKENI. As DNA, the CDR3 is TGTGCCAGCTCGCCCACGGGTTCCGGAAACACCATATATTTT. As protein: CASSPTGSGNTIYF.

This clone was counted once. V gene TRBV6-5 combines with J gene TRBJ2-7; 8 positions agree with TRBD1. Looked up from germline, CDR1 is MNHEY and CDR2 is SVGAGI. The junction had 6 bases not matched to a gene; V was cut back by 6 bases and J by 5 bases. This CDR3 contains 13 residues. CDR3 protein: CASRRTGNDEQYF. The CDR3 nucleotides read TGTGCCAGCAGGAGGACAGGGAATGACGAGCAGTACTTC.

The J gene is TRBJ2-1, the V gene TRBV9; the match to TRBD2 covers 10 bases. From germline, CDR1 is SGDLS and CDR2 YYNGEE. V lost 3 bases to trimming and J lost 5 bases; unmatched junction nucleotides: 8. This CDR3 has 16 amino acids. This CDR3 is CASSDTTSGVDNEQFF. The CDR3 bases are TGTGCCAGCAGCGATACAACTAGCGGGGTTGACAATGAGCAGTTCTTC.

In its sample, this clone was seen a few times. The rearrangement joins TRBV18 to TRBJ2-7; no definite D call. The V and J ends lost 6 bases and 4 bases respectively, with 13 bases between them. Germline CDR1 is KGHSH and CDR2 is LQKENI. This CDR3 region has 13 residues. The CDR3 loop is CASSPWQGYEQYF. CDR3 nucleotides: TGTGCCAGCTCCCCCTGGCAAGGTTACGAGCAGTACTTC.

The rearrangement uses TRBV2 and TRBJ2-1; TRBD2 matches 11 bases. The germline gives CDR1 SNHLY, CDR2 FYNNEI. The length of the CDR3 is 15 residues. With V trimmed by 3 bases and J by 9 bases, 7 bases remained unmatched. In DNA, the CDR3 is TGTGCCAGCAGTGATAGCGGGGGGGCCTGGTTTGAGCAGTTCTTC. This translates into CASSDSGGAWFEQFF.

In DNA form, the CDR3 reads TGTGCCAGCAGTCAAGGGCTTTCTGGAAACACCATATATTTT. Residues: CASSQGLSGNTIYF. The chain carries TRBV7-9 and TRBJ1-3; D gene ambiguous. V was cut by 6 bases and J by 1 base, with 10 bases left in between. Germline CDR1 and CDR2: SEHNR and FQNEAQ (reference sequence). The CDR3 length is 14 residues.

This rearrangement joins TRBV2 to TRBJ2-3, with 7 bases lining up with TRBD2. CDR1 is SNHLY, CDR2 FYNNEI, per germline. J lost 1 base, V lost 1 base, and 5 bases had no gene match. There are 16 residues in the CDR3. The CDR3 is CASSEESGAGTDTQYF. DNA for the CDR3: TGTGCCAGCAGTGAAGAGAGCGGGGCGGGCACAGATACGCAGTATTTT.

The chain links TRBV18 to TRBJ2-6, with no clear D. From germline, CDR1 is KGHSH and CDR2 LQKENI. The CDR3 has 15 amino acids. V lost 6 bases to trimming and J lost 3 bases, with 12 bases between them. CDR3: CASSPTSGGANVLTF. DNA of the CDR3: TGTGCCAGCTCTCCAACTTCTGGTGGGGCCAACGTCCTGACTTTC.

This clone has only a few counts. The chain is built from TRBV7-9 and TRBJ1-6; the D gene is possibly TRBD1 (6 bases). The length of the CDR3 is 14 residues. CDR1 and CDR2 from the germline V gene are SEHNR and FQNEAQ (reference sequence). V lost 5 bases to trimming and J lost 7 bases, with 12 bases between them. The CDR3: CASSHTGTNSPLHF. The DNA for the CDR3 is TGTGCCAGCAGCCACACCGGGACAAATTCACCCCTCCACTTT.

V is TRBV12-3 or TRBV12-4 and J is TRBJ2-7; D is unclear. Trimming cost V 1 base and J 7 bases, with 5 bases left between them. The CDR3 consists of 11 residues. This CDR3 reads CASSLEREQYF. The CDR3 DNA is TGTGCCAGCAGTTTAGAAAGGGAGCAGTACTTC.

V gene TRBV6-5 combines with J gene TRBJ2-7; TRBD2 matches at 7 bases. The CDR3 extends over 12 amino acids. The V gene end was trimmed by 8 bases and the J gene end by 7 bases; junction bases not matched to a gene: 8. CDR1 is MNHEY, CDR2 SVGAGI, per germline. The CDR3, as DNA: TGTGCCAGCGGGGGGGTTTCGTGGGAGCAGTACTTC. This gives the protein CASGGVSWEQYF.

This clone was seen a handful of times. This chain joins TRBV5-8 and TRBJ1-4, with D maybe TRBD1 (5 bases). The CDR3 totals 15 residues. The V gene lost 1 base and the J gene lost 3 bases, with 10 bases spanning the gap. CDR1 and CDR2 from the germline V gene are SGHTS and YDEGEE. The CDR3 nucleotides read TGTGCCAGCAGCTTGCGCAGGGTTTCTAATGAAAAACTGTTTTTT. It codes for CASSLRRVSNEKLFF.

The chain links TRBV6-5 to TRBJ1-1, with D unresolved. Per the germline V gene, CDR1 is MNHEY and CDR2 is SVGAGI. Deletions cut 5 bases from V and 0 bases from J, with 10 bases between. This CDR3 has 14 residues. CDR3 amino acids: CASSNGVLNTEAFF. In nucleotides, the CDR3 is TGTGCCAGCAGTAACGGAGTGTTGAACACTGAAGCTTTCTTT.

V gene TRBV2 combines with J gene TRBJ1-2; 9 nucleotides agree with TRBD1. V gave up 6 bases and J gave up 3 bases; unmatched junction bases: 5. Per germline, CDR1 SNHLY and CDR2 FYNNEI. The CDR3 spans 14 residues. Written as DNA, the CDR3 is TGTGCCAGCAGGGGACAGGGTCGGGACTATGGCTACACCTTC. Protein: CASRGQGRDYGYTF.

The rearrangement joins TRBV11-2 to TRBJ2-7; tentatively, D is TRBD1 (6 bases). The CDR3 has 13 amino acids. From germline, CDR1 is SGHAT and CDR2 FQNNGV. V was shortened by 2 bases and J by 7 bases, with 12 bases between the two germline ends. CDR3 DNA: TGTGCCAGCAGCTTATGGAATCAGGGGGAGCAGTACTTC. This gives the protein CASSLWNQGEQYF.

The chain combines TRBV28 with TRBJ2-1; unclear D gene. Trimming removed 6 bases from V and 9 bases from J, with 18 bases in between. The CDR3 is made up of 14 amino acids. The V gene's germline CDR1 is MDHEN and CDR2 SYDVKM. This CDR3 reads CASRSRFKRSEQFF. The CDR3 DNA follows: TGTGCCAGCAGGTCCCGTTTCAAGCGTTCTGAGCAGTTCTTC.

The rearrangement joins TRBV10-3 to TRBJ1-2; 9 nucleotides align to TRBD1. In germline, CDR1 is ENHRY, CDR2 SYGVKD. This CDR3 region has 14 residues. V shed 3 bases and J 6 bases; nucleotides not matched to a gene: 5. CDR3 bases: TGTGCCATCAGTGACCCCGGGACAGGGAATGGCTACACCTTC. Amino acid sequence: CAISDPGTGNGYTF.

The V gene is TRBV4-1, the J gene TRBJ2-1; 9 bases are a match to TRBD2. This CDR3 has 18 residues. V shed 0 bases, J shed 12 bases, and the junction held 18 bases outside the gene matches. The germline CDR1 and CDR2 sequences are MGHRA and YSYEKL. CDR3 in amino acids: CASSQDPGLAIGTVGQFF. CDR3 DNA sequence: TGCGCCAGCAGCCAAGATCCAGGACTAGCGATTGGAACCGTTGGGCAGTTCTTC.

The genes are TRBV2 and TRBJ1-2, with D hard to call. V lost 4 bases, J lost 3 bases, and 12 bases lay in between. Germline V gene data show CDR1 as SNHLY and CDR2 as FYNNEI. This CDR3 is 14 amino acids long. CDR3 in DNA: TGTGCCAGCAGTGTCAGGCACGGAGACTATGGCTACACCTTC. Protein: CASSVRHGDYGYTF.

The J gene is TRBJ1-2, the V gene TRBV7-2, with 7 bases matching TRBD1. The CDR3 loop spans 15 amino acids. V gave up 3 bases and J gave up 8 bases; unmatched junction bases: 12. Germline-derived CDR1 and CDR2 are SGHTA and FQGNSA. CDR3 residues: CASSLGSTGYFGYTF. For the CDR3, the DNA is TGTGCCAGCAGCTTGGGATCGACAGGGTACTTCGGCTACACCTTC. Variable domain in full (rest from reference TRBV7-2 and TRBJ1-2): GAGVSQSPSNKVTEKGKDVELRCDPISGHTALYWYRQSLGQGLEFLIYFQGNSAPDKSGLPSDRFSAERTGGSVSTLTIQRTQQEDSAVYLCASSLGSTGYFGYTFGSGTRLTVV.

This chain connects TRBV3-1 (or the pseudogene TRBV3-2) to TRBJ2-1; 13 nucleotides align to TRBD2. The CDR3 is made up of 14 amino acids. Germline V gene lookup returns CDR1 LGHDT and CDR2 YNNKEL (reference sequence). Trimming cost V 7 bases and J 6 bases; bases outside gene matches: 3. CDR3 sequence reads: CASTRLAGGNEQFF. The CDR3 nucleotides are TGTGCCAGCACCCGACTAGCGGGGGGCAATGAGCAGTTCTTC.